These 17 T cell receptor beta chains came from one sample sequenced in a study of radiotherapy plus CTLA-4 blockade in lung cancer. Clones were read by immunoSEQ multiplex PCR, and TCRdb kept only the in-frame ones, dropping some. Among tens of thousands of clones listed, under 90% were seen once. Sequencing used peripheral blood, obtained from a patient treated with radiotherapy plus ipilimumab. These receptors were obtained from a human donor with non-small cell lung cancer who had stable disease on radiotherapy plus ipilimumab.

This chain links TRBV28 with TRBJ1-2; 9 positions agree with TRBD1. V lost 4 bases to trimming and J lost 8 bases; unmatched junction nucleotides: 11. Per the germline V gene, CDR1 is MDHEN and CDR2 is SYDVKM. The CDR3 has 15 amino acids. CDR3 in amino acids: CASSSHTGGAKGYTF. CDR3 DNA: TGTGCCAGCAGTTCCCACACAGGGGGCGCCAAGGGCTACACCTTC.

CDR3 amino acids: CASSLTGGTDEQYF. CDR3 sequence (DNA): TGTGCCAGCTCACTGACAGGGGGCACGGACGAGCAGTACTTC. The gene calls are TRBV18 and TRBJ2-7; 10 bases line up with TRBD1. V lost 4 bases and J lost 5; bases outside the gene matches: 5. The germline CDR1 and CDR2 sequences are KGHSH and LQKENI. The CDR3 runs to 14 residues. The full variable domain, in which reference TRBV18 and TRBJ2-7 provide the parts outside the CDR3, is NAGVMQNPRHLVRRRGQEARLRCSPMKGHSHVYWYRQLPEEGLKFMVYLQKENIIDESGMPKERFSAEFPKEGPSILRIQQVVRGDSAAYFCASSLTGGTDEQYFGPGTRLTVT.

This chain links TRBV5-4 with TRBJ2-3; D gene ambiguous. In germline, CDR1 is SGHNT, CDR2 YYREEE (reference sequence). The length of the CDR3 is 13 residues. Trimming pared 4 bases from V and 4 bases from J, leaving 10 bases between. The CDR3 DNA follows: TGTGCCAGCAGCCCCGAACGGCCAGATACGCAGTATTTT. Protein: CASSPERPDTQYF. Complete variable domain (other parts from reference TRBV5-4 and TRBJ2-3): ETGVTQSPTHLIKTRGQQVTLRCSSQSGHNTVSWYQQALGQGPQFIFQYYREEENGRGNFPPRFSGLQFPNYSSELNVNALELDDSALYLCASSPERPDTQYFGPGTRLTVL.

This clone has a handful of counts. V usage is TRBV7-9 and J usage is TRBJ1-2, with D possibly being TRBD1 (5 bases). V gave up 5 bases and J gave up 4 bases, with 23 bases separating them. The germline V gene encodes CDR1 SEHNR and CDR2 FQNEAQ (reference sequence). The CDR3 contains 17 residues. The CDR3 bases are TGTGCCAGCAGCCACACTGCCGCGCAACTTGGGGGCTATGGCTACACCTTC. Translation: CASSHTAAQLGGYGYTF.

The rearrangement joins TRBV9 to TRBJ2-3; D not resolved. In germline, CDR1 is SGDLS, CDR2 YYNGEE. Trimming took off 0 bases at V and 5 bases at J, with 10 bases between the two ends. The CDR3 covers 14 residues. The CDR3 is CASSVETHQDTQYF. The CDR3 nucleotides read TGTGCCAGCAGCGTAGAGACTCATCAAGATACGCAGTATTTT.

This chain uses TRBV7-9 with TRBJ2-7; 7 bases fit TRBD1. CDR3 length equals 18 residues. In germline, CDR1 is SEHNR, CDR2 FQNEAQ (reference sequence). V gave up 5 bases and J gave up 2 bases; unmatched junction bases: 18. The CDR3 protein is CASSPTGKGRERAYEQYF. CDR3 DNA: TGTGCCAGCAGCCCGACAGGGAAAGGAAGGGAGAGGGCCTACGAGCAGTACTTC. Drawing the rest from reference TRBV7-9 and TRBJ2-7, the complete variable domain is DTGVSQNPRHKITKRGQNVTFRCDPISEHNRLYWYRQTLGQGPEFLTYFQNEAQLEKSRLLSDRFSAERPKGSFSTLEIQRTEQGDSAMYLCASSPTGKGRERAYEQYFGPGTRLTVT.

CDR3 DNA: TGTGCCTGCCAGAGTCTGGAGACCCAGTACTTC. This translates into CACQSLETQYF. V usage is TRBV30 and J usage is TRBJ2-5; D is undetermined. The CDR3 has 11 residues. V lost 6 bases and J 5 bases, leaving 10 bases between the germline ends. Germline CDR1 GTSNPN, CDR2 SVGIG (reference sequence).

The chain joins TRBV11-2 to TRBJ2-5, with TRBD1 identical over 10 bases. Germline CDR1 reads SGHAT; CDR2 reads FQNNGV. With V trimmed by 3 bases and J by 5 bases, 3 bases remained unmatched. The length of the CDR3 is 14 residues. CDR3 sequence (DNA): TGTGCCAGCAGCTTGACAGGGGGCGATGAGACCCAGTACTTC. This codes for CASSLTGGDETQYF.

V usage is TRBV9 and J usage is TRBJ2-1; D not resolved. V was shortened by 0 bases and J by 8 bases, with 12 bases between the two germline ends. This CDR3 is built from 14 residues. The V gene's germline CDR1 is SGDLS and CDR2 YYNGEE. The CDR3 spells CASSVGPDPHEQFF. CDR3 sequence (DNA): TGTGCCAGCAGCGTAGGCCCAGACCCCCATGAGCAGTTCTTC.

The rearrangement links TRBV7-6 to TRBJ1-5, with D possibly TRBD1 on 6 matching bases. Germline V gene sequence: CDR1 SGHVS, CDR2 FNYEAQ. V dropped 5 bases and J dropped 1 base, with 18 bases sitting between them. This CDR3 region has 17 residues. Written as DNA, the CDR3 is TGTGCCAGCAGCCTAGGGGCAGGGGCGCCGAGCAATCAGCCCCAGCATTTT. It translates to CASSLGAGAPSNQPQHF.

This clone has just one count. The rearrangement uses TRBV27 and TRBJ2-5; D perhaps matches TRBD2 (5 bases). Germline V gives CDR1 MNHEY, CDR2 SMNVEV (reference sequence). V lost 6 bases to trimming and J lost 4 bases, with 12 bases between them. The CDR3 runs to 13 residues. The CDR3 protein is CASRIRAGETQYF. CDR3 nucleotides: TGTGCCAGCAGAATTAGGGCGGGAGAGACCCAGTACTTC.

This clone has only one observation. This chain links TRBV4-1 with TRBJ2-3; D gene uncertain. This CDR3 has 15 residues. V lost 0 bases to trimming and J lost 6 bases, with 13 bases between them. Germline loops: CDR1 MGHRA, CDR2 YSYEKL. CDR3 DNA: TGCGCCAGCAGCCAAGATGCTAGGCCTTTCGATACGCAGTATTTT. It specifies CASSQDARPFDTQYF.

This chain joins TRBV4-1 and TRBJ2-2, with D uncertain. Trimming removed 0 bases from V and 6 bases from J, with 11 bases in between. This CDR3 comprises 15 residues. The V gene's germline CDR1 is MGHRA and CDR2 YSYEKL. In DNA form, the CDR3 reads TGCGCCAGCAGCCAAGACTCCCTAATCGCCGGGGAGCTGTTTTTT. Protein: CASSQDSLIAGELFF.

J is TRBJ2-2 and V is TRBV4-1; TRBD2 might be the D (6 bases). The germline V and J ends were trimmed by 0 bases and 0 bases, with 11 bases remaining between them. CDR1 is MGHRA, CDR2 YSYEKL, per germline. The CDR3 covers 17 residues. CDR3 sequence: CASSQDRGLSNTGELFF. The CDR3 nucleotides read TGCGCCAGCAGCCAAGATCGAGGACTATCGAACACCGGGGAGCTGTTTTTT.

The chain links TRBV14 to TRBJ2-1; 14 nucleotides align to TRBD2. This CDR3 comprises 19 residues. The V segment lost 4 bases and the J segment 0 bases; nucleotides outside the gene matches: 8. CDR1 is SGHDN and CDR2 is FVKESK in the germline V gene. CDR3 amino acids: CASSRLTSGRASSYNEQFF. The CDR3 coding sequence is TGTGCCAGCAGCCGCCTGACTAGCGGGAGGGCCAGCTCCTACAATGAGCAGTTCTTC.

This clone was seen only once. The chain couples TRBV5-4 to TRBJ2-5; 10 bases align to TRBD2. The CDR3 has 16 amino acids. Losses at the gene ends were 6 bases for V and 4 bases for J; bases not matched to a gene: 12. Per germline, CDR1 SGHNT and CDR2 YYREEE (reference sequence). The CDR3: CASNLPGAGGRETQYF. For the CDR3, the DNA is TGTGCCAGCAACTTACCGGGAGCGGGGGGGCGAGAGACCCAGTACTTC.

This clone occurred a few times. The chain recombines TRBV19 with TRBJ2-1; 9 bases line up with TRBD2. Per the germline V gene, CDR1 is LNHDA and CDR2 is SQIVND (reference sequence). V trimming: 4 bases; J trimming: 10 bases; junction bases outside the gene matches: 11. CDR3 length: 15 amino acids. CDR3 coding DNA: TGTGCCAGTAGTACTAAGACTAGCGGAGGTGGGGAGCAGTTCTTC. The encoded protein is CASSTKTSGGGEQFF.